This TCR beta chain is drawn from a study of identical twins. Unmatched junction bases numbered 2, after V lost 8 bases and J lost 2 bases. The CDR3 sequence is 13 residues long. TCRdb passed the 5' RACE reads through MiXCR, listing each CDR3 protein once. Of 600,000 to 700,000 distinct CDR3 sequences detected, 21% appear once; the ten largest clones hold approximately 4.5%. Healthy Caucasians made up all donors. This clonotype was counted only a few times. These data were also filed under a second study, of T cells expressing NK-cell markers. That work states: HCMV seropositivity marked most of the eight sequenced donors; one was seronegative. Of the CD8+ T cells in five or six donors, roughly 1.0-7.5% belonged to dominant NKG2C+ clonotypes. The study found these clonotypes also leading the CD3+CD56-NKG2C+ fraction in a few donors.

This clonotype was obtained from a woman between 18 and 30 years old in good health. The chain combines TRBV12-3 or TRBV12-4 with TRBJ1-3; 8 nucleotides agree with TRBD1. The sample consisted of PBMCs. CDR3 nucleotide sequence: TGTGCCAGCCGACAGGGGACTGGAAACACCATATATTTT. Residues: CASRQGTGNTIYF.